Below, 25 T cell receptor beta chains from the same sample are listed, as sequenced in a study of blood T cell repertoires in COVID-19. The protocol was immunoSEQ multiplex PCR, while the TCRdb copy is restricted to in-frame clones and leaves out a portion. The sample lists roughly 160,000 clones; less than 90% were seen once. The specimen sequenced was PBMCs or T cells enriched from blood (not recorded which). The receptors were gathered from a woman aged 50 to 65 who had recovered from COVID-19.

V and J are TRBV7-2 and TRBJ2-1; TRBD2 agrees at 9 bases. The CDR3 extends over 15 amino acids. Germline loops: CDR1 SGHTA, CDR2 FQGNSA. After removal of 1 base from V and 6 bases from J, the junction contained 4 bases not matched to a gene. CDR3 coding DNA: TGTGCCAGCAGCTTAGTTCGCGGGGGGGGCAATGAGCAGTTCTTC. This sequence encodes CASSLVRGGGNEQFF.

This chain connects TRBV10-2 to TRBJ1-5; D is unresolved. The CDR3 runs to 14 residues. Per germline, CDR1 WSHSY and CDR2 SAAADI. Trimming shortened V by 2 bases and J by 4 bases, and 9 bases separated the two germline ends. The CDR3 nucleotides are TGCGCCAGCAGTGAGGGCAGTACAAATCAGCCCCAGCATTTT. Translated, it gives CASSEGSTNQPQHF.

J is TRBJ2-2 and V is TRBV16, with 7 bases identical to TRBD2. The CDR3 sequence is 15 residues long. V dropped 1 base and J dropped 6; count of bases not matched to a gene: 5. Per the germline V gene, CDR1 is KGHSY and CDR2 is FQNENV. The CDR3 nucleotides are TGTGCCAGCAGCCAATATAGAACTAGCGCCGGGGAGCTGTTTTTT. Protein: CASSQYRTSAGELFF.

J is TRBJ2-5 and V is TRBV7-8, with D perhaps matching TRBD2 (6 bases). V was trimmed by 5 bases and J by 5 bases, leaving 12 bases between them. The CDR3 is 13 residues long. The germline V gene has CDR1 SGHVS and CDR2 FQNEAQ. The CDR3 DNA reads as TGTGCCAGCAGCCGAGGAGGGAGGGAGACCCAGTACTTC. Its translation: CASSRGGRETQYF.

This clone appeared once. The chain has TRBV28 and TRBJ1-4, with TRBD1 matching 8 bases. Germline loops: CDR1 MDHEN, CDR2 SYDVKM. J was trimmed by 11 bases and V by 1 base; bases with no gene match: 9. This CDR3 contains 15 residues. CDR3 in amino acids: CASSLSGGERVKLFF. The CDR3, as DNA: TGTGCCAGCAGTTTATCAGGGGGCGAACGAGTTAAACTGTTTTTT.

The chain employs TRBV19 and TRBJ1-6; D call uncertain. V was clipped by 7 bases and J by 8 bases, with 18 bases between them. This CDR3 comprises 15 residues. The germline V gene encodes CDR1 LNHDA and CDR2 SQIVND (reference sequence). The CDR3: CASTKEVVGYSPLHF. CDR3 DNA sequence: TGTGCCAGTACCAAAGAGGTTGTTGGGTATTCACCCCTCCACTTT. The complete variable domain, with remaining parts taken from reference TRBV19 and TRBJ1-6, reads DGGITQSPKYLFRKEGQNVTLSCEQNLNHDAMYWYRQDPGQGLRLIYYSQIVNDFQKGDIAEGYSVSREKKESFPLTVTSAQKNPTAFYLCASTKEVVGYSPLHFGNGTRLTVT.

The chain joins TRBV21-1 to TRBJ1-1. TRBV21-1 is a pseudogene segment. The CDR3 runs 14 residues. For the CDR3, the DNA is TGTGCCAGCATAGAGGCTTTTATGAACACTGAAGCTTTCTTT. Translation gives CASIEAFMNTEAFF.

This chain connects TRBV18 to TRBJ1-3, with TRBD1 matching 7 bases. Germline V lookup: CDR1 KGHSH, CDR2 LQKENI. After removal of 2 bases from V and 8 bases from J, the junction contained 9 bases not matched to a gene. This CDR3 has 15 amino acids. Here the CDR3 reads CASSPIVQGIDTIYF. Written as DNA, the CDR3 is TGTGCCAGCTCACCAATCGTACAGGGGATCGACACCATATATTTT.

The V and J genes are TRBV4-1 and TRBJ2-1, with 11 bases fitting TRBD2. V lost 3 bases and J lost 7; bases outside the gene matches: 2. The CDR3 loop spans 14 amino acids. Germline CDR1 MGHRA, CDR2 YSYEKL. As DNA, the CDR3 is TGCGCCAGCAGCCATAGCGGGAGGGCGAATGAGCAGTTCTTC. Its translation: CASSHSGRANEQFF.

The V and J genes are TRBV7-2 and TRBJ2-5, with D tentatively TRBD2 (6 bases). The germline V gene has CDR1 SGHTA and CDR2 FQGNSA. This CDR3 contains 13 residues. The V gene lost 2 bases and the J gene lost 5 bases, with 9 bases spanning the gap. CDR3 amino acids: CASSLLAEETQYF. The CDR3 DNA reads TGTGCCAGCAGCTTATTAGCGGAGGAGACCCAGTACTTC.

CDR3 in DNA: TGTGCCAGCAGCGTCCGCCAGGGGACCACCGGGGAGCTGTTTTTT. Protein product: CASSVRQGTTGELFF. V usage is TRBV4-2 and J usage is TRBJ2-2; a possible D gene is TRBD1 (6 bases). In germline, CDR1 is LGHNA, CDR2 YNFKEQ. The CDR3 runs 15 residues. The V end lost 5 bases, the J end lost 4 bases, and 14 bases lay between the germline ends.

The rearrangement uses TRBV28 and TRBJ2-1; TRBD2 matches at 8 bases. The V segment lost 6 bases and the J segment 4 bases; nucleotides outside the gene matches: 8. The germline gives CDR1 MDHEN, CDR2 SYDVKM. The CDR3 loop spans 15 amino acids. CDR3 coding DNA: TGTGCCAGCAGGGCCGGACTAGCCGAATACAATGAGCAGTTCTTC. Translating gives CASRAGLAEYNEQFF.

The CDR3 DNA is TGTGCCAGCAGCTTAGTGGCGACAGGGGTTTGGGGCTACACCTTC. It encodes CASSLVATGVWGYTF. V and J are TRBV7-2 and TRBJ1-2, with TRBD1 matching 8 bases. Per the germline V gene, CDR1 is SGHTA and CDR2 is FQGNSA. The CDR3 has 15 amino acids. The J segment lost 8 bases and the V segment lost 1 base, leaving 9 bases of the junction unmatched.

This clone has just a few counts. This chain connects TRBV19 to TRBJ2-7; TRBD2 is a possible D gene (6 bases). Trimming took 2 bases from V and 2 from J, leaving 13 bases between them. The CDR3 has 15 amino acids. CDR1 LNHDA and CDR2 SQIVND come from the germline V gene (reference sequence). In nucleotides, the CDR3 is TGTGCCAGTAGTATATCCCGAGCGGGTACCTACGAGCAGTACTTC. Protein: CASSISRAGTYEQYF.

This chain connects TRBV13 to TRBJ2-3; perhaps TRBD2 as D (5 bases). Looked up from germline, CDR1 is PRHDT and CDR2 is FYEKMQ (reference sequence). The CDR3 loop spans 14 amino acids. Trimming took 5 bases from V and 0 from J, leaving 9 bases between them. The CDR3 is CASSAWESTDTQYF. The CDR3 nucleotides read TGTGCCAGCAGCGCCTGGGAGAGCACAGATACGCAGTATTTT. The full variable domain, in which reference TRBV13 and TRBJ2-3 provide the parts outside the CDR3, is AAGVIQSPRHLIKEKRETATLKCYPIPRHDTVYWYQQGPGQDPQFLISFYEKMQSDKGSIPDRFSAQQFSDYHSELNMSSLELGDSALYFCASSAWESTDTQYFGPGTRLTVL.

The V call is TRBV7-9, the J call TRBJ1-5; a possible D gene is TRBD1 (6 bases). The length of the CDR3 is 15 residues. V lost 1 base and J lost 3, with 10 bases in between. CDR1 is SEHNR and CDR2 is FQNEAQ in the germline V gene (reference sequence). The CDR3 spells CASSLEGVLNQPQHF. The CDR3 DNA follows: TGTGCCAGCAGCTTAGAGGGGGTTCTCAATCAGCCCCAGCATTTT.

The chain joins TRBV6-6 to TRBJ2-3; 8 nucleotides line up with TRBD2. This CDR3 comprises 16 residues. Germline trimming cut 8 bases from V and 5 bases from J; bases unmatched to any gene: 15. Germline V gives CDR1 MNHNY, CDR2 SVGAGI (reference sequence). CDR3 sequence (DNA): TGTGCCAGCCGAAGAGGAGAGTCGGGGGGGAGAGATACGCAGTATTTT. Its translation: CASRRGESGGRDTQYF.

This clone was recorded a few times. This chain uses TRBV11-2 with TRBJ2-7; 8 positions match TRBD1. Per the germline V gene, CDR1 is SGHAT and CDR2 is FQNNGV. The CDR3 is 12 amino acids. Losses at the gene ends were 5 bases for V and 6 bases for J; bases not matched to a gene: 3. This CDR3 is CASSPTGAEQYF. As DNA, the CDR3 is TGTGCCAGCAGCCCGACAGGGGCCGAGCAGTACTTC.

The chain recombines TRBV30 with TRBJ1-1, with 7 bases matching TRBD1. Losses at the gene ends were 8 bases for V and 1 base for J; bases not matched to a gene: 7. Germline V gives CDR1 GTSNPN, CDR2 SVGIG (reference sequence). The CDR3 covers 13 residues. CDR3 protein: CAIREGANTEAFF. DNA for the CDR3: TGTGCCATCCGGGAGGGGGCGAACACTGAAGCTTTCTTT.

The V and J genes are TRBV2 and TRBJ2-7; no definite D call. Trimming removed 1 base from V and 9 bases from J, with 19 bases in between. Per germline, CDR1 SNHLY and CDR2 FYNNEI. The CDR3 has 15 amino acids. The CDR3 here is CASSEGPSSDTAQYF. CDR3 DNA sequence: TGTGCCAGCAGTGAAGGTCCGAGTTCTGATACCGCGCAGTACTTC.

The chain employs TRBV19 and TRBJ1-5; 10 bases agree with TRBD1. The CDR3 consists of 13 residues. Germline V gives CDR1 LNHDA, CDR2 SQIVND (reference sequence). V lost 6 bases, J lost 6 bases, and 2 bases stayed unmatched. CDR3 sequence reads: CASRGQGSQPQHF. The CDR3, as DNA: TGTGCCAGTAGGGGACAGGGGAGTCAGCCCCAGCATTTT.

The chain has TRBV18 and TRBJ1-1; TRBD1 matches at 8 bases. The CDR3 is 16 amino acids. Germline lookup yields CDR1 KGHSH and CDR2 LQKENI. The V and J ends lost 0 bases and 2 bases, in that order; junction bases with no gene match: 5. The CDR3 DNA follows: TGTGCCAGCTCACCACCGACAGGGGTTGGTAACACTGAAGCTTTCTTT. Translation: CASSPPTGVGNTEAFF.

CDR3 DNA: TGTGCCAGCAGCTTTGGCCTGGTCGGGGGTGATAACTATGGCTACACCTTC. Translating it yields CASSFGLVGGDNYGYTF. The chain recombines TRBV7-9 with TRBJ1-2, with D perhaps matching TRBD1 (5 bases). The length of the CDR3 is 17 residues. CDR1 is SEHNR and CDR2 is FQNEAQ in the germline V gene (reference sequence). V was cut by 3 bases and J by 1 base, with 18 bases left in between.

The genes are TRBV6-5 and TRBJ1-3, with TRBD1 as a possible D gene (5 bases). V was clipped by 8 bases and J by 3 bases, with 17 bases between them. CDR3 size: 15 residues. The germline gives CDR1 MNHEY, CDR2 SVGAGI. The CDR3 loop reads CASARSGVHGNTIYF. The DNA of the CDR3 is TGTGCCAGCGCCCGGTCGGGGGTTCATGGAAACACCATATATTTT.

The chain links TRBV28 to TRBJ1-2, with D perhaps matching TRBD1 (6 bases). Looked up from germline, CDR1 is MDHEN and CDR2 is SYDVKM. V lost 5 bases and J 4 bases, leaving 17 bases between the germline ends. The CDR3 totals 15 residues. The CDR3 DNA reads TGTGCCAGCAGTCGGGGGGCGGTAGACCCCTATGGCTACACCTTC. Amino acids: CASSRGAVDPYGYTF.